The rows below give T cell receptor beta chains drawn from one sample of a study of blood T cell repertoires in COVID-19. Generated by immunoSEQ multiplex PCR, the TCRdb table keeps only in-frame clones and is missing some. Of 300,000 or so clones in the sample, about nine tenths were seen once. The material sequenced was PBMCs or T cells enriched from blood (not recorded which). These receptors all stem from a woman between 18 and 30 years old who had recovered from COVID-19. Each CDR3 is given with its conserved first and last residue. The order of the fields is J gene, D gene, CDR3 length, V gene, clone size, CDR3 DNA, CDR3 protein. A D gene is named only where the DNA matches it firmly. Part of the rows lack a size; the others show once, few, many or a class for expanded clones.

TRBJ1-2 TRBD1 14 TRBV5-1 few TGCGCCAGCAGCTTCAGGGGGCGAAACTATGGCTACACCTTC CASSFRGRNYGYTF
TRBJ1-1 - 13 TRBV5-6 once TGTGCCAGCAGCCGCGAGGGCGGCACTGAAGCTTTCTTT CASSREGGTEAFF
TRBJ1-2 TRBD1 16 TRBV7-2 - TGTGCCAGCAGCTCACTACCGGGACAGGGGAGATATGGCTACACCTTC CASSSLPGQGRYGYTF
TRBJ1-2 - 15 TRBV9 - TGTGCCAGCAGCTTAGGGGGTGGGCAGGGACTTGGCTACACCTTC CASSLGGGQGLGYTF
TRBJ2-1 TRBD2 16 TRBV7-9 few TGTGCCAGCAGCCCATATGGGACTAGCGCAAACAATGAGCAGTTCTTC CASSPYGTSANNEQFF
TRBJ1-1 TRBD1 14 TRBV5-1 - TGCGCCAGCAGCTTGGCCAGGGGGCAGGATGAAGCTTTCTTT CASSLARGQDEAFF
TRBJ1-6 - 14 TRBV11-2 once TGTGCCAGCAGCCCGCCGCCACTAACCTCACCCCTCCACTTT CASSPPPLTSPLHF
TRBJ1-5 - 15 TRBV3-1/TRBV3-2 - TGTGCCAGCAGCCAAGGGGCAGCTAGCAATCAGCCCCAGCATTTT CASSQGAASNQPQHF
TRBJ2-1 TRBD1 14 TRBV6-5 once TGTGCCAGCACTTTACAGGGGGCCGGGGGTGAGCAGTTCTTC CASTLQGAGGEQFF
TRBJ1-4 - 16 TRBV6-5 - TGTGCCAGCAGTTACTCTAAGGGGTCATCTAATGAAAAACTGTTTTTT CASSYSKGSSNEKLFF
TRBJ1-1 - 13 TRBV24-1 - TGTGCCACCAGTGATATAGGGGGCACTGAAGCTTTCTTT CATSDIGGTEAFF
TRBJ2-3 TRBD2 16 TRBV5-1 - TGCGCCAGCAGCGCAAGCGGGGGGGCAAGGATAGATACGCAGTATTTT CASSASGGARIDTQYF
TRBJ2-3 - 13 TRBV11-1 - TGTGCCAGCAGCTTAAAGACTACAGATACGCAGTATTTT CASSLKTTDTQYF
TRBJ1-5 - 15 TRBV6-5 - TGTGCCAGCAGTCCGACAAGTTATAGCAATCAGCCCCAGCATTTT CASSPTSYSNQPQHF
TRBJ2-5 - 17 TRBV6-4 - TGTGCCAGCAGTGACCTAAAGGTGGGAACGGGCGGAGGGACCCAGTACTTC CASSDLKVGTGGGTQYF
TRBJ2-1 - 13 TRBV18 - TGTGCCAGCTCACCCGCCCAGGTAAATGAGCAGTTCTTC CASSPAQVNEQFF
TRBJ1-6 TRBD1 15 TRBV19 - TGTGCCAGTAGTAGATGGACAGGGGAAAATTCACCCCTCCACTTT CASSRWTGENSPLHF
TRBJ2-3 TRBD1 15 TRBV5-1 once TGCGCCAGCAGCTTCTCGGGACAGCTCACAGATACGCAGTATTTT CASSFSGQLTDTQYF
TRBJ1-2 - 15 TRBV11-3 - TGTGCCAGCAGCGCACTTGCTCCCGGCGGCTATGGCTACACCTTC CASSALAPGGYGYTF
TRBJ1-5 TRBD1 15 TRBV6-5 - TGTGCCAGCAGCCTAACAGGGGTCCCCAATCAGCCCCAGCATTTT CASSLTGVPNQPQHF
TRBJ2-1 - 13 TRBV6-5 once TGTGCCAGCAGCGACTCGTACGACAATGAGCAGTTCTTC CASSDSYDNEQFF
TRBJ2-4 - 13 TRBV30 - TGTGCCTGGAGTTATGGAGGGCCGGACATTCAGTACTTC CAWSYGGPDIQYF
TRBJ2-3 - 14 TRBV25-1 - TGTGCCAGCAGTGTAGGTAGCGAGATTGTCACGCAGTATTTT CASSVGSEIVTQYF
TRBJ2-1 - 16 TRBV10-3 - TGTGCCATCAGTGGCCTCGGAGGTCCTCAAGGGAGTGAGCAGTTCTTC CAISGLGGPQGSEQFF
TRBJ2-2 TRBD1 15 TRBV9 - TGTGCCAGCAGCGTGGGTCGGACAGGCACCGGGGAGCTGTTTTTT CASSVGRTGTGELFF
TRBJ2-7 TRBD1 15 TRBV6-5 - TGTGCCAGCAGCCAAACAGGGGGCAGGACCTACGAGCAGTACTTC CASSQTGGRTYEQYF
TRBJ2-7 TRBD2 15 TRBV5-1 - TGCGCCAGCAGCTCGGAAGGGACTAGCGGGAGCAGGCAGTACTTC CASSSEGTSGSRQYF
TRBJ1-1 TRBD1 16 TRBV5-1 - TGCGCCAGCAGATCCCACCCGACAGGGGTGAACACTGAAGCTTTCTTT CASRSHPTGVNTEAFF
TRBJ1-3 - 15 TRBV5-1 - TGCGCCAGCAGCTTGGGACAGGTATCAGGAAACACCATATATTTT CASSLGQVSGNTIYF
TRBJ2-7 TRBD1 17 TRBV7-8 - TGTGCCAGCAGCTCTTTATTCGGACAGGGGCGGGCCTACGAGCAGTACTTC CASSSLFGQGRAYEQYF
TRBJ2-7 TRBD1 16 TRBV9 few TGTGCCAGCAGCGACTCCCGGGACAGGGGGGTCTACGAGCAGTACTTC CASSDSRDRGVYEQYF
TRBJ2-5 TRBD1 12 TRBV29-1 - TGCAGCCTAACAGGGGGCGGTGAGACCCAGTACTTC CSLTGGGETQYF
TRBJ1-1 - 13 TRBV7-8 - TGTGCCAGCAGCTTATCGGGAGGGACTGAAGCTTTCTTT CASSLSGGTEAFF
TRBJ1-2 - 15 TRBV5-1 - TGCGCCAGCAGCTTCTCAGAGGGAGGGAACTATGGCTACACCTTC CASSFSEGGNYGYTF
TRBJ2-7 - 13 TRBV19 once TGTGCCAGTAGTATTTATGTCTCCTACGAGCAGTACTTC CASSIYVSYEQYF
TRBJ2-5 - 14 TRBV29-1 - TGCAGCGTTGTGACAATGGATAACCAAGAGACCCAGTACTTC CSVVTMDNQETQYF
TRBJ2-5 TRBD2 15 TRBV10-3 - TGTGCCATCAGTTGGACTAGCGGGATCCAAGAGACCCAGTACTTC CAISWTSGIQETQYF
TRBJ1-2 TRBD1 14 TRBV19 few TGTGCCAGTAGTATAGAGGGACAGGGAACGAGCTACACCTTC CASSIEGQGTSYTF
TRBJ2-1 - 15 TRBV6-2/TRBV6-3 once TGTGCCAGCAGTTACTCGAACCGCAGCGGGAATGAGCAGTTCTTC CASSYSNRSGNEQFF
TRBJ1-1 TRBD1 15 TRBV5-1 - TGCGCCAGCAGCCTAGTCAGGGGGGCGGACACTGAAGCTTTCTTT CASSLVRGADTEAFF
TRBJ1-3 - 12 TRBV6-1 - TGTGCCAGCAGTGAATCGGGAAACACCATATATTTT CASSESGNTIYF
TRBJ2-1 TRBD2 16 TRBV6-1 once TGTGCCAGCAGTGAAGAAGCGGGGGGCTCCTACAATGAGCAGTTCTTC CASSEEAGGSYNEQFF